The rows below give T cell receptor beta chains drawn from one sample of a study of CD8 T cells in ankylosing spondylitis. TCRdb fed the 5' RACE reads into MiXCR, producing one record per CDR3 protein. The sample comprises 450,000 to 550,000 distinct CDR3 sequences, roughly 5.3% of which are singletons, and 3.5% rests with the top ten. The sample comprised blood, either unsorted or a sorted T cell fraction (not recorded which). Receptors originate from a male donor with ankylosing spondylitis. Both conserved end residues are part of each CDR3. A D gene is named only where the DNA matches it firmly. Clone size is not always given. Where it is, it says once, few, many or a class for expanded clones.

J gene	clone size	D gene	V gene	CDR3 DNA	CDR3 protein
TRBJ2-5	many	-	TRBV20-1	TGCAGTGCTAAGTTAGGGGAGACCCAGTACTTC	CSAKLGETQYF
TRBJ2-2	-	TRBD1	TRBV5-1	TGCGCCAGCAGCACCGGACAGGGGGCCTACACCGGGGAGCTGTTTTTT	CASSTGQGAYTGELFF
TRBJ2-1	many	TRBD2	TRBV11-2	TGTGCCAGCAGCTTAGAGATCTCTAGCGGGAGCTCCTACAATGAGCAGTTCTTC	CASSLEISSGSSYNEQFF
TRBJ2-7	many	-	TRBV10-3	TGTGCCATCAGACTGGGGTACGAGCAGTACTTC	CAIRLGYEQYF
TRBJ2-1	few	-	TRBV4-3	TGCGCCAGCAGCCAAGTCACTGATGATCCCAATGAGCAGTTCTTC	CASSQVTDDPNEQFF
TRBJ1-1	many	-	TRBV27	TGTGCCAGCAGTCCGGGGACGGGTGGGGATGCTGAAGCTTTCTTT	CASSPGTGGDAEAFF
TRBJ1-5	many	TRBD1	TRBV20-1	TGCAGTGCGTTAGGACAGGGAGGTCAGCCCCAGCATTTT	CSALGQGGQPQHF
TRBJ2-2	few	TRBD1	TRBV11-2	TGTGCCAGCAGCTTATTAAACAGGGGCGATAGCGGGGAGCTGTTTTTT	CASSLLNRGDSGELFF
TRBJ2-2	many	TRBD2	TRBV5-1	TGCGCCAGCAGCCCCCCAGGGAGGGGTTACACCGGGGAGCTGTTTTTT	CASSPPGRGYTGELFF
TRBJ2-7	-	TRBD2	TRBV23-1	TGTGGACCAGGGGTAAAGCGGGGGGCCTCTTCACACGAGCAGTACTTC	CGPGVKRGASSHEQYF